The 8 T cell receptor beta chains below come from one sample, sequenced in a study of blood T cell repertoires in COVID-19. Only in-frame clones appear in the TCRdb table, and some are missing; sequencing was by immunoSEQ multiplex PCR. The sample shows roughly 67,000 clones, approximately 85% of them seen only once. Source material: peripheral blood. These receptor sequences come from a man aged 45 to 65 with acute or convalescent COVID-19.

This chain uses TRBV3-1 (or the pseudogene TRBV3-2) with TRBJ2-1; possibly TRBD2 for D (6 bases). Germline lookup yields CDR1 LGHDT and CDR2 YNNKEL (reference sequence). This CDR3 is 15 amino acids long. The V gene lost 4 bases and the J gene lost 2 bases, with 12 bases spanning the gap. Here the CDR3 reads CASSRDSSTYNEQFF. The DNA for the CDR3 is TGTGCCAGCAGCCGGGACTCCTCAACCTACAATGAGCAGTTCTTC.

This clone was seen a few times. This chain links TRBV10-3 with TRBJ2-3; 10 nucleotides agree with TRBD2. This CDR3 is 15 amino acids long. Unmatched junction bases numbered 8, after V lost 6 bases and J lost 5 bases. Germline CDR1 is ENHRY and CDR2 is SYGVKD. The CDR3 sequence: CAISRSGGARDTQYF. CDR3 DNA sequence: TGTGCCATCAGCCGAAGCGGGGGGGCCAGAGATACGCAGTATTTT.

J is TRBJ2-1 and V is TRBV28; 10 positions match TRBD2. With 3 bases clipped from V and 8 bases from J, the junction kept 19 bases outside the gene matches. Germline V gene data show CDR1 as MDHEN and CDR2 as SYDVKM. The length of the CDR3 is 19 residues. The CDR3 is CASSFFGLTRAGGQYEQFF. CDR3 coding DNA: TGTGCCAGCAGTTTCTTTGGTTTAACCCGAGCGGGGGGGCAGTATGAGCAGTTCTTC.

J is TRBJ2-5 and V is TRBV15; D unclear. Trimming removed 1 base at V and 2 bases at J, with 5 bases between. CDR3 length: 13 residues. Germline V gives CDR1 LNHNV, CDR2 YYDKDF (reference sequence). CDR3 loop: CATSRGRQETQYF. CDR3 sequence (DNA): TGTGCCACCAGCAGAGGTAGACAAGAGACCCAGTACTTC.

The J gene is TRBJ2-7, the V gene TRBV5-4; D is possibly TRBD1 (5 bases). CDR3 size: 12 residues. Per the germline V gene, CDR1 is SGHNT and CDR2 is YYREEE (reference sequence). Trimming left V 1 base short and J 5 bases short, with 7 bases between. CDR3 DNA sequence: TGTGCCAGCAGCTTGTCAGGGAACGAGCAGTACGTC. Translated, it gives CASSLSGNEQYV.

The chain employs TRBV5-1 and TRBJ2-3, with TRBD1 matching over 7 bases. The CDR3 totals 15 residues. V was pared by 0 bases and J by 3 bases, with 4 bases of the junction left unmatched. CDR1 and CDR2 (germline): SGHRS, YFSETQ. CDR3 in amino acids: CASSLDRGGTDTQYF. The DNA for the CDR3 is TGCGCCAGCAGCTTGGACAGGGGTGGTACAGATACGCAGTATTTT.

The chain is built from TRBV4-2 and TRBJ1-2; D gene unclear. Germline V gene data show CDR1 as LGHNA and CDR2 as YNFKEQ. V lost 1 base and J 4 bases, leaving 7 bases between the germline ends. The CDR3 extends over 13 amino acids. Written as DNA, the CDR3 is TGTGCCAGCAGCCAAGGCGGGGTCTATGGCTACACCTTC. Protein: CASSQGGVYGYTF.

The table lists this clone with a count of one. This chain joins TRBV30 and TRBJ1-2, with D unresolved. V was trimmed by 0 bases and J by 4 bases, leaving 9 bases between them. The CDR3 covers 13 residues. Germline V gene data show CDR1 as GTSNPN and CDR2 as SVGIG (reference sequence). The DNA of the CDR3 is TGTGCCTGGAGTGTGGCTCTTGCCTATGGCTACACCTTC. It encodes CAWSVALAYGYTF.